This paragraph reports one T cell receptor beta chain. Generated by immunoSEQ multiplex PCR, the TCRdb table keeps only in-frame clones and is missing some. This table holds about 80,000 clones, 93% found once. Sorting isolated naive CD4 T cells lacking CD45RO and expressing CD62L. The data were obtained in a study of human versus mouse CDR3 diversity and MHC coevolution. This CDR3 comprises 17 residues. V shed 0 bases and J shed 5 bases, with 19 bases lying between them. Germline lookup yields CDR1 LNHNV and CDR2 YYDKDF (reference sequence). The sequenced sample was naive CD4+ T cells from blood. Subset indicated: CD45RO-negative CD62L-positive naive CD4 T cells. V usage is TRBV15 and J usage is TRBJ2-5; D possibly corresponds to TRBD1 (5 bases). This TCR was sampled from a person aged 30 to 69 in good health. The CDR3, as DNA: TGTGCCACCAGCAGAGATCCCGTGGACATCGGTGGCGAGACCCAGTACTTC. This encodes CATSRDPVDIGGETQYF.